This paragraph reports one T cell receptor (beta chain). This sample is part of a study of T cell changes during pregnancy in multiple sclerosis. The length of the CDR3 is 17 residues. Per the germline V gene, CDR1 is SGHRS and CDR2 is YFSETQ. J lost 7 bases, V lost 0 bases, and 8 bases had no gene match. Sequencing was performed with immunoSEQ multiplex PCR; in TCRdb, only in-frame clones are kept and a portion is missing. The sample contains around 63,000 clones, 91% of which appear only once. Specimen: peripheral blood, collected in the third trimester of pregnancy. The V call is TRBV5-1, the J call TRBJ2-1, with 12 nucleotides matching TRBD2. The sequence was collected from a female donor in good health, enrolled as a control in a pregnancy study. This CDR3 is CASSLALGLAGKNEQFF. The CDR3 nucleotides read TGCGCCAGCAGCTTGGCCCTGGGACTAGCGGGTAAAAATGAGCAGTTCTTC.